This note documents a single T cell receptor (beta chain) sequence. What it binds is unknown. TRB rearrangements spanning V, D and J were amplified using mixed TRB-A/B primers. TCRdb used MiXCR to reprocess the multiplex PCR reads, holding one entry per CDR3 protein. The table includes some 2,000 distinct CDR3 sequences, about 28% detected once. This sample is drawn from a study of T cell repertoires in aging, cancer and after chemotherapy. Amplification of TCR beta used genomic DNA extracted from peripheral blood. Regarding the study as a whole: In each cancer cohort, median generation probability increased across chemotherapy, suggesting thymic output rebounded.

The CDR3 is 19 residues long. Trimming removed 4 bases at V and 0 bases at J, with 22 bases between. The germline V gene has CDR1 LGHNA and CDR2 YSLEER. V and J are TRBV4-3 and TRBJ2-1; D is perhaps TRBD1 (7 bases). The sample taken for sequencing was blood. The sequence was obtained from a human donor in good health. CDR3 in DNA: TGCGCCAGCAGCCGCAGGGGGGCTAGGGGACAAAGCTCCTACAATGAGCAGTTCTTC. Translation gives CASSRRGARGQSSYNEQFF.